This T cell receptor beta chain came from a study of neurological immune-mediated disorders. Time point specified: technical triplicate 2. The study built unsorted libraries from 2 million PBMCs kept at -80 C. This clonotype was seen ten or more times. Template-switch 5'RACE cDNA synthesis added a 10-nucleotide unique molecular identifier. TCRdb used MiXCR to reprocess the 5' RACE reads, holding one entry per CDR3 protein. This sample yields tens of thousands of distinct CDR3 sequences, of which 24% are seen a single time; about 4.9% belongs to the top ten. Germline loops: CDR1 MNHEY, CDR2 SMNVEV (reference sequence). The V gene lost 2 bases and the J gene lost 8 bases, with 15 bases spanning the gap. The CDR3 has 15 residues.

The rearrangement links TRBV27 to TRBJ1-4, with D unclear. The TCR originated in a man in his sixties with HTLV-1-associated myelopathy (HAM/TSP). The sample was PBMCs. CDR3 sequence reads: CASSLLGGNDEKLFF. The CDR3 region has the DNA TGTGCCAGCAGTTTACTTGGTGGGAATGACGAAAAACTGTTTTTT.